This entry features one TCR beta chain sequence. Its antigen is undetermined. PCR was performed using 60 Vbeta and 13 Jbeta primers. Some clones are missing from TCRdb's copy, which holds only in-frame ones; the method was immunoSEQ multiplex PCR. The sample records some 120,000 clones, roughly 74% being singletons. This CDR3 region has 14 residues. V trimming: 4 bases; J trimming: 2 bases; junction bases outside the gene matches: 5. Germline loops: CDR1 SGHRS, CDR2 YFSETQ. The sample originates from a study of cytomegalovirus exposure and HLA in healthy donors. General study findings and limits: The study labeled more than 150 TCR beta chains cytomegalovirus-associated.

J is TRBJ2-5 and V is TRBV5-1, with 7 positions matching TRBD1. Material for sequencing was PBMCs. The TCR comes from a woman aged 45-65 years in good health and CMV-seropositive. CDR3 coding DNA: TGCGCCAGCAGCCTCCGGGACAGTCAAGAGACCCAGTACTTC. Translated: CASSLRDSQETQYF.